This T cell receptor (beta chain) emerged from a study of OX40 agonist ivuxolimab in advanced cancers. As for the study in general: Patients in dose escalation had liver, melanoma, kidney or head and neck cancers.

Only in-frame clones appear in the TCRdb table, and some are missing; sequencing was by immunoSEQ multiplex PCR. The sample records about 58,000 clones, roughly 84% being singletons. Trimming removed 5 bases from V and 3 bases from J; junction bases left unmatched: 4. This CDR3 region has 14 residues. Germline CDR1 is KGHSH and CDR2 is LQKENI. This material consisted of CD4+ or CD8+ T cells sorted from blood, taken in a trial of the OX40 agonist ivuxolimab. The chain recombines TRBV18 with TRBJ1-5; 7 bases line up with TRBD1. The sequence came from an adult with an advanced solid tumor such as melanoma, head and neck, liver or kidney cancer. CDR3 sequence: CASSTTGLNQPQHF. The CDR3 DNA is TGTGCCAGCTCAACGACAGGGCTCAATCAGCCCCAGCATTTT.